A selection of T cell receptor beta chains follows, all from one sample in a study of blood T cell repertoires in COVID-19. Produced via immunoSEQ multiplex PCR; TCRdb's table is partial and in-frame only. The sample holds about 160,000 clones; 85% to 90% are singletons and the top ten take around 7%. Material: PBMCs or T cells enriched from blood (not recorded which). These receptors were obtained from a woman aged 45-60 years who had recovered from COVID-19. The CDR3 runs from the conserved cysteine through the conserved F or W. A D gene is named only where the DNA matches it firmly. Clone size is shown for a subset of rows, as once, few, many or a class of expanded clone.

D gene,V gene,CDR3 length,J gene,clone size,CDR3 protein,CDR3 DNA
TRBD1,TRBV6-2/TRBV6-3,14,TRBJ1-4,.,CASSPGQTNEKLFF,TGTGCCAGCAGTCCGGGACAGACGAATGAAAAACTGTTTTTT
TRBD1,TRBV5-4,14,TRBJ1-1,.,CASSHRGRDTEAFF,TGTGCCAGCAGCCACAGGGGGAGGGACACTGAAGCTTTCTTT
TRBD1,TRBV23-1,16,TRBJ2-3,.,CASSQTGTGFTDTQYF,TGCGCCAGCAGTCAAACCGGGACAGGGTTCACAGATACGCAGTATTTT
.,TRBV4-1,13,TRBJ2-1,.,CASSQESLYEQFF,TGCGCCAGCAGCCAAGAAAGCCTCTATGAGCAGTTCTTC
TRBD1,TRBV7-2,13,TRBJ2-7,once,CASSQGQVYEQYF,TGTGCCAGCAGTCAAGGACAGGTGTACGAGCAGTACTTC
.,TRBV3-1/TRBV3-2,13,TRBJ1-5,few,CASSRALNQPQHF,TGTGCCAGCAGCCGGGCCTTGAATCAGCCCCAGCATTTT
.,TRBV11-2,15,TRBJ2-1,.,CASTPPAGWGNEQFF,TGTGCCAGCACCCCCCCGGCAGGGTGGGGCAATGAGCAGTTCTTC
.,TRBV9,14,TRBJ2-7,few,CASSVGQGTYEQYF,TGTGCCAGCAGCGTTGGGCAGGGTACCTACGAGCAGTACTTC
.,TRBV27,14,TRBJ1-2,.,CASSPIGVDYGYTF,TGTGCCAGCAGTCCGATAGGGGTTGACTATGGCTACACCTTC
TRBD1,TRBV6-1,15,TRBJ1-5,.,CASSDQGTGIQPQHF,TGTGCCAGCAGTGATCAAGGGACAGGGATACAGCCCCAGCATTTT
TRBD2,TRBV7-7,15,TRBJ2-5,.,CASSASGGSQETQYF,TGTGCTAGCAGCGCTAGCGGGGGCAGTCAAGAGACCCAGTACTTC
TRBD2,TRBV11-2,18,TRBJ2-5,.,CASSPSLGGGGLGETQYF,TGTGCCAGCAGCCCATCTCTTGGTGGCGGGGGGCTCGGGGAGACCCAGTACTTC
TRBD1,TRBV7-9,15,TRBJ1-2,few,CASSLDTGGAYGYTF,TGTGCCAGCAGCCTCGACACAGGGGGCGCCTATGGCTACACCTTC
.,TRBV6-5,14,TRBJ1-5,.,CASSYRRGGQPQHF,TGTGCCAGCAGCTACCGCCGGGGGGGACAGCCCCAGCATTTT
TRBD1,TRBV7-6,13,TRBJ1-5,.,CASSLDRFQPQHF,TGTGCCAGCAGCCTGGACAGGTTCCAGCCCCAGCATTTT
TRBD1,TRBV5-1,16,TRBJ1-5,.,CASSLGDREGGQPQHF,TGCGCCAGCAGCTTGGGGGACAGGGAGGGTGGTCAGCCCCAGCATTTT
.,TRBV20-1,14,TRBJ1-2,.,CSASNPPTEGGYTF,TGCAGTGCTAGTAATCCCCCCACCGAGGGTGGCTACACCTTC
.,TRBV5-1,12,TRBJ2-1,.,CASQLIENEQFF,TGCGCCAGCCAACTCATCGAAAATGAGCAGTTCTTC
TRBD1,TRBV11-2,15,TRBJ2-2,once,CASSQGTGWNGELFF,TGTGCCAGCAGCCAAGGGACAGGATGGAACGGGGAGCTGTTTTTT
.,TRBV21-1,17,TRBJ2-3,.,CASCRRTGAPMADTQYF,TGTGCCAGTTGCCGCCGGACAGGAGCGCCTATGGCAGATACGCAGTATTTT
.,TRBV9,13,TRBJ1-1,.,CASSVQGNTEAFF,TGTGCCAGCAGCGTTCAGGGGAACACTGAAGCTTTCTTT
TRBD1,TRBV24-1,14,TRBJ2-7,.,CATSETGSSREQYF,TGTGCCACCAGTGAGACAGGGTCATCCCGCGAGCAGTACTTC
TRBD1,TRBV7-9,16,TRBJ2-1,.,CASSLGTGGAGNEQFF,TGTGCCAGCAGCTTAGGGACAGGGGGCGCGGGGAATGAGCAGTTCTTC
.,TRBV5-6,15,TRBJ1-4,few,CASSSTGNTNEKLFF,TGTGCCAGCAGCTCAACAGGGAATACTAATGAAAAACTGTTTTTT
TRBD1,TRBV5-1,15,TRBJ2-1,.,CASSLVTGEGNEQFF,TGCGCCAGCAGCTTGGTTACAGGGGAAGGCAATGAGCAGTTCTTC
TRBD1,TRBV7-9,18,TRBJ2-2,.,CASSSPPGQGVWTGELFF,TGTGCCAGCAGCTCTCCCCCGGGACAGGGAGTTTGGACCGGGGAGCTGTTTTTT
TRBD1,TRBV6-2/TRBV6-3,15,TRBJ2-7,.,CASSPPGQLSYEQYF,TGTGCCAGCAGCCCACCGGGACAGCTATCCTACGAGCAGTACTTC
.,TRBV7-2,15,TRBJ1-4,.,CASSLAQGPLEKLFF,TGTGCCAGCAGCTTGGCGCAGGGGCCACTAGAAAAACTGTTTTTT
.,TRBV21-1,14,TRBJ1-5,.,CASSKCPTIQPQHF,TGTGCCAGCAGCAAATGCCCCACTATTCAGCCCCAGCATTTT
.,TRBV11-3,16,TRBJ2-7,.,CASSLAGLGGQYEQYF,TGTGCCAGCAGCTTAGCGGGACTCGGGGGGCAGTACGAGCAGTACTTC
.,TRBV7-3,14,TRBJ2-3,.,CASSLLKGTDTQYF,TGTGCCAGCAGCTTATTGAAGGGGACAGATACGCAGTATTTT
.,TRBV30,12,TRBJ1-1,.,CAWSRTGTEAFF,TGTGCCTGGAGTAGGACGGGGACTGAAGCTTTCTTT
.,TRBV19,13,TRBJ1-2,.,CASSLAGRDGYTF,TGTGCCAGTAGTCTTGCGGGTAGGGATGGCTACACCTTC
TRBD2,TRBV7-7,18,TRBJ2-2,.,CASSLNLAGSTNTGELFF,TGTGCCAGCAGCCTAAACTTAGCGGGCTCCACGAACACCGGGGAGCTGTTTTTT
.,TRBV6-2/TRBV6-3,12,TRBJ2-1,.,CASSPLLNEQFF,TGTGCCAGCAGCCCCCTCCTGAATGAGCAGTTCTTC
TRBD1,TRBV7-8,12,TRBJ1-1,.,CASSLRTGEAFF,TGTGCCAGCAGCCTCCGGACAGGGGAGGCTTTCTTT
.,TRBV27,15,TRBJ2-3,once,CASSLGGFRADTQYF,TGTGCCAGCAGTTTAGGAGGGTTTAGGGCAGATACGCAGTATTTT
.,TRBV29-1,14,TRBJ2-3,.,CSVKGHLNTDTQYF,TGCAGCGTTAAAGGACACCTTAACACAGATACGCAGTATTTT
TRBD1,TRBV5-6,17,TRBJ2-7,once,CASSLKTTGRSSYEQYF,TGTGCCAGCAGCCTAAAAACGACAGGGCGAAGCTCCTACGAGCAGTACTTC
TRBD1,TRBV4-3,16,TRBJ2-7,.,CASSPIRKDRVHEQYF,TGCGCCAGCAGCCCCATAAGGAAGGACAGGGTCCACGAGCAGTACTTC
.,TRBV2,15,TRBJ2-2,.,CASSEFGGNTGELFF,TGTGCCAGCAGTGAGTTCGGGGGGAACACCGGGGAGCTGTTTTTT
.,TRBV6-2/TRBV6-3,11,TRBJ1-4,.,CASTPARRLFF,TGTGCCAGCACCCCGGCAAGGAGACTGTTTTTT
.,TRBV19,15,TRBJ1-5,.,CASSIMRQGNQPQHF,TGTGCCAGTAGTATAATGCGGCAGGGTAATCAGCCCCAGCATTTT
TRBD1,TRBV5-5,15,TRBJ1-6,.,CASRRDSQGDSPLHF,TGTGCCAGCAGGCGGGACAGTCAAGGGGATTCACCCCTCCACTTT
.,TRBV7-6,16,TRBJ2-2,.,CASSSIFMGLTGELFF,TGTGCCAGCAGCTCCATATTTATGGGGCTGACCGGGGAGCTGTTTTTT
.,TRBV12-5,12,TRBJ2-1,.,CASGFRAAEQFF,TGTGCTAGTGGTTTCAGGGCGGCCGAGCAGTTCTTC
.,TRBV10-3,14,TRBJ1-2,.,CAISAIGGAEGYTF,TGTGCCATCAGTGCCATTGGGGGGGCTGAAGGCTACACCTTC
TRBD2,TRBV4-2,17,TRBJ2-5,.,CASSQGGGSDNQETQYF,TGTGCCAGCAGCCAAGGGGGGGGTTCGGACAACCAAGAGACCCAGTACTTC
.,TRBV7-8,12,TRBJ2-7,.,CASSLSPREQYF,TGTGCCAGCAGCTTATCCCCTCGCGAGCAGTACTTC
.,TRBV29-1,12,TRBJ2-7,.,CSVQRSPSEQYF,TGCAGCGTGCAGCGGAGTCCCTCCGAGCAGTACTTC
TRBD2,TRBV5-1,13,TRBJ2-1,.,CASRSGLAREQFF,TGCGCCAGCAGATCGGGACTAGCTAGGGAGCAGTTCTTC
.,TRBV27,13,TRBJ1-2,.,CASSLGGGFGYTF,TGTGCCAGCAGCCTGGGGGGGGGCTTTGGCTACACCTTC
TRBD1,TRBV11-3,16,TRBJ1-4,.,CASSVRDRILREKLFF,TGTGCCAGCAGCGTCCGGGACAGGATTCTCAGGGAAAAACTGTTTTTT
.,TRBV12-3/TRBV12-4,13,TRBJ2-7,.,CASSFFRTYEQYF,TGTGCCAGCAGTTTCTTCAGAACCTACGAGCAGTACTTC
TRBD1,TRBV5-1,17,TRBJ2-5,.,CASSLGVRDRIRETQYF,TGCGCCAGCAGCTTGGGGGTCCGGGACAGAATCAGGGAGACCCAGTACTTC
TRBD1,TRBV5-5,14,TRBJ1-5,.,CASSRDRVNQPQHF,TGTGCCAGCAGCCGGGACAGGGTTAATCAGCCCCAGCATTTT
.,TRBV3-1/TRBV3-2,15,TRBJ2-5,few,CASSQGRLIKETQYF,TGTGCCAGCAGCCAAGGCAGGTTAATTAAAGAGACCCAGTACTTC